The T cell receptor beta chain under discussion was sequenced for a study of T-cell reconstitution after alpha-beta-depleted transplantation in children (dated by TCRdb to 2016 to 2018). Regarding the study in general: Using TCR repertoire profiling, the study quantitatively followed how T-cell immune reconstitution unfolded in children after TCRalphabeta/CD19-depleted allogeneic hematopoietic cell transplantation.

On this clonotype: Its binding antigen is unknown. Qualities for individual bases were not recorded, and no much larger clone is one base off.

The treatment or condition label for this specimen denotes: allogeneic hematopoietic cell transplantation with graft depleted of TCRalphabeta T cells and CD19 B cells. The transplant recipients were children given TCRalphabeta/CD19-depleted allogeneic hematopoietic cell grafts. Study-level results and caveats: The frequencies of hyperexpanded clones fell over the following months, and after one year, T-cell counts and TCRbeta diversity were mostly attributed to newly produced T cells. The apparently early recovery of alphabetaT-cell counts about two months after transplant reportedly depended on only several hundred rapidly expanded clones that came from non-depleted graft cells. In some patients, the high TCRbeta diversity seen at day 60 was put down to recipient T cells and intrathymic progenitors that had survived conditioning.

Preparation of the library involved PCR. TCRdb lists the instrument as Illumina HiSeq 2500. TCR library preparation used molecular barcoding, with unique molecular identifiers applied to normalize quantification of the TCRbeta repertoire. The raw public reads went through TCRdb reprocessing: fastp at Q25, MiXCR clone calling, in-frame beta chains kept. Each entry is one CDR3 protein sequence, shown with its most common DNA and genes. The sample data list more than 400,000 distinct CDR3 sequences, and 43% of these were observed just once. The top ten clonotypes cover 25% to 30% of the sample. This sample comprised PBMCs, obtained before TCRalphabeta/CD19-depleted stem cell transplant. This sequence originates from a girl aged 2-9 years with aplastic anemia, due to receive a stem cell transplant.

The CDR3 amino acid sequence is: CASMFAGGPADTQYF. The bases read TGCGCCAGCATGTTCGCGGGGGGGCCCGCAGATACGCAGTATTTT. Here the chain combines TRBV10-2 and TRBJ2-3; the junction holds 9 bases that match TRBD2. The V end gives up 7 bases and the J end 4 bases, leaving 9 bases in the junction not matched to a gene. Its CDR3 holds 15 amino acids, cysteine through phenylalanine. CDR3 DNA only is kept here, 45 bases in frame from base 1. For CDR1 and CDR2, the germline V gene lists WSHSY and SAAADI.